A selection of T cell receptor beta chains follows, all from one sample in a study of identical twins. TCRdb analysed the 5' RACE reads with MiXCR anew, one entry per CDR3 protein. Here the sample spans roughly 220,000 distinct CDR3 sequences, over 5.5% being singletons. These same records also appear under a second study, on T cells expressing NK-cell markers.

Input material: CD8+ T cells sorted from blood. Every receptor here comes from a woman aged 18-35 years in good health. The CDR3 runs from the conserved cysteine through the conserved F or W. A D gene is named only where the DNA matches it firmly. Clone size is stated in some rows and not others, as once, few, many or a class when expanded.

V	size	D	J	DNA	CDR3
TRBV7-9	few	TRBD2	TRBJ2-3	TGTGCCAGCAGCTCACCACGGGGGGAAGCAGATACGCAGTATTTT	CASSSPRGEADTQYF
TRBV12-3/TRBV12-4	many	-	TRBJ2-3	TGTGCCAGCAGCCTTACAGATACGCAGTATTTT	CASSLTDTQYF
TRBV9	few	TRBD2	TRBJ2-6	TGTGCCAGCAGCGGCACTAGCGGGGGCTCTGGGGCCAACGTCCTGACTTTC	CASSGTSGGSGANVLTF
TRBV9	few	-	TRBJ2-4	TGTGCCAGCGGTCCAAAAAGGGCGCAGTACTTC	CASGPKRAQYF
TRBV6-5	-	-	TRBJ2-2	TGTGCCAGCAGTTACGGAAACACCGGGGAGCCGTTTTTT	CASSYGNTGEPFF
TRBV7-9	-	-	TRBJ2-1	TGTGCCAGCAGCTTACTTTCGGGAGAGGGTTTGGGGGAGCAGTTCTTC	CASSLLSGEGLGEQFF
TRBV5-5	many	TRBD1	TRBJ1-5	TGTGCCAGCAGCTTGCATCGACAGGGGAATCAGCCCCAGCATTTT	CASSLHRQGNQPQHF
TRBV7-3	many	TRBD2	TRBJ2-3	TGTGCCAGCAGCTTAACCGGGGGGGGCACAGATACGCAGTATTTT	CASSLTGGGTDTQYF
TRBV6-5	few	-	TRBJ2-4	TGTGCCAGCAGTTTCGGACGGATAAAATCGGAAAACATTCAGTACTTC	CASSFGRIKSENIQYF
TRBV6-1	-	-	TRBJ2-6	TGTGCCAGCAGCCGAACCCCGGACAATCGACGCTCTGGGGCCAACGTCCTGACTTTC	CASSRTPDNRRSGANVLTF
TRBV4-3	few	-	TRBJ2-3	TGCGCCAGCAGCCAAGTGGGCGGGAACGCAGATACGCAGTATTTT	CASSQVGGNADTQYF
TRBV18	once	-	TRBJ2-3	TGTGCCAGCTCACTGGGCTACACAGATACGCAGTATTTT	CASSLGYTDTQYF
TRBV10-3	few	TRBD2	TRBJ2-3	TGTGCCATCAGTGGAGGGACTAGCTACACAGATACGCAGTATTTT	CAISGGTSYTDTQYF
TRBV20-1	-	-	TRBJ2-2	TGCAGTGCTCTAGAACTCGGGGAGCTGTTTTTT	CSALELGELFF
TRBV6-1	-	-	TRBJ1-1	TGTGCCAGTACTGACAGCGCCGAAAAAATAGGCACTGAAGCTTTCTTT	CASTDSAEKIGTEAFF
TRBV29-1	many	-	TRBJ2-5	TGCAGCGTTGGTGGGGGGCCATCCCAAGAGACCCAGTACTTC	CSVGGGPSQETQYF
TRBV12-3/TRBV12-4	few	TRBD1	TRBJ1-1	TGTGCCAGCAGCACCGGGACAGGGTCCGAAGCTTTCTTT	CASSTGTGSEAFF
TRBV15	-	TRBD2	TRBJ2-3	TGTGCCAGCAGCGGGGGGGTGGTCGCAGATACGCAGTATTTT	CASSGGVVADTQYF
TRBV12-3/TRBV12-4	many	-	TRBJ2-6	TGTGCCAGCAGTACAGGGATGGCCAACGTCCTGACTTTC	CASSTGMANVLTF
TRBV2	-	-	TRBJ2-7	TGTGCCAGGGCACTAGGGAGGCAGCAGTACTTC	CARALGRQQYF
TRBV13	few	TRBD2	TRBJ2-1	TGTGCCAGCACCAGCGGGAGTCGGTCCTACAATGAGCAGTTCTTC	CASTSGSRSYNEQFF
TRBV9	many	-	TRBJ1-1	TGTGCCAGCAGCTATCGACAGTACACTGAAGCTTTCTTT	CASSYRQYTEAFF
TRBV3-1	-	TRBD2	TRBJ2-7	TGTGCCAGCGAGCCCGGGACTAGCGGACTCGAGCAGTACTTC	CASEPGTSGLEQYF
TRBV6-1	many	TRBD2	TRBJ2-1	TGTGCCAGCAGGGATCCGGGACTAGCGGGGGGAAACATCTACAATGAGCAGTTCTTC	CASRDPGLAGGNIYNEQFF
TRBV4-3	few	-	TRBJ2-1	TGCGCCAGCAGCCCGAGGGTGGGGTACAATGAGCAGTTCTTC	CASSPRVGYNEQFF
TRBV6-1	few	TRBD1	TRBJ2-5	TGTGCCAGCAGTGGGACAGGGGGAGGAGAGACCCAGTACTTC	CASSGTGGGETQYF
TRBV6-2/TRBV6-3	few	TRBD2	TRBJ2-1	TGTGCCAGCAGTTACTCGAGGATTCCCCCCCTAGCGGACTCCTACAATGAGCAGTTCTTC	CASSYSRIPPLADSYNEQFF
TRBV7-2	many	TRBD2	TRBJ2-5	TGTGCCAGCAGTCCGGGACGGAAGTTAGCGGGGGAGACCCAGTACTTC	CASSPGRKLAGETQYF
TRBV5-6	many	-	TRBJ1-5	TGTGCCAGCAGCCCGATGACAGGTAATAGCAATCAGCCCCAGCATTTT	CASSPMTGNSNQPQHF
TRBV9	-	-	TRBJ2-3	TGTGCCAGCAGCGTAGGGTCGTTCACAGATACGCAGTATTTT	CASSVGSFTDTQYF
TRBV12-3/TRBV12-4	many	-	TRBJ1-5	TGTGCCAGCAGTTCCGACACGGAATTCAATCAGCCCCAGCATTTT	CASSSDTEFNQPQHF
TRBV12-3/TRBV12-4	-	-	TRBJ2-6	TGTGCCAGCAGTTTTGGGGTAGGGGGCAACGTCCTGACTTTC	CASSFGVGGNVLTF
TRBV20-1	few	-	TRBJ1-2	TGCAGTGCTAGAGAGGTAGGCAGGGCAAGTGGCTACACCTTC	CSAREVGRASGYTF
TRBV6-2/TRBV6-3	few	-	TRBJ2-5	TGTGCCAGCAGGGCCTCCAGAGAGACCCAGTACTTC	CASRASRETQYF
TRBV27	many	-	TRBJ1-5	TGTGCCAGCAGTTTACGAGGGGTCCAGCCCCAGCATTTT	CASSLRGVQPQHF
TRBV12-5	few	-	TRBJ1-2	TGTGCTAGTGGATTGGTATCGCGCCCGGGCTACACCTTC	CASGLVSRPGYTF
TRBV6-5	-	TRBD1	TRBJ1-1	TGTGCCAGCAGTTCCACGACAGGGGCGAACACTGAAGCTTTCTTT	CASSSTTGANTEAFF
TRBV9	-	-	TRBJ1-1	TGTGCCAGCAGCCCATCCCGGGCTTTCTTT	CASSPSRAFF
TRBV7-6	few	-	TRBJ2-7	TGTGCCAGCAGCCCCACGTGGGGGACCTACGAGCAGTACTTC	CASSPTWGTYEQYF